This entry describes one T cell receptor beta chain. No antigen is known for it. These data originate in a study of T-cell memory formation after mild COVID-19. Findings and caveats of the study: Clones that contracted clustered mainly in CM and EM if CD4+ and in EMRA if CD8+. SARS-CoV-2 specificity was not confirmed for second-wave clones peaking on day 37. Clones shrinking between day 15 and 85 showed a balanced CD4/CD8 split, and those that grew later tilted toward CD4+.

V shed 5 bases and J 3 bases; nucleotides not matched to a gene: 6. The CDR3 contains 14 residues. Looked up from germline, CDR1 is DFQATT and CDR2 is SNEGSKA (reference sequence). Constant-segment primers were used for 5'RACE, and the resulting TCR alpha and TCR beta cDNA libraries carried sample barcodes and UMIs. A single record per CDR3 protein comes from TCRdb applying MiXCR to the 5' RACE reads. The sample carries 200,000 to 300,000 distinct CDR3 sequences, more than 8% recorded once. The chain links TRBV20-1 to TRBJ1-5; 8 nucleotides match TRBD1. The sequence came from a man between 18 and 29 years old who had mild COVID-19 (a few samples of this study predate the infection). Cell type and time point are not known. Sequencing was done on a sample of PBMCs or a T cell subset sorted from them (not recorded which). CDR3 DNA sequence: TGCAGTGCTGCCAAACAGGGGGACAATCAGCCCCAGCATTTT. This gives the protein CSAAKQGDNQPQHF.